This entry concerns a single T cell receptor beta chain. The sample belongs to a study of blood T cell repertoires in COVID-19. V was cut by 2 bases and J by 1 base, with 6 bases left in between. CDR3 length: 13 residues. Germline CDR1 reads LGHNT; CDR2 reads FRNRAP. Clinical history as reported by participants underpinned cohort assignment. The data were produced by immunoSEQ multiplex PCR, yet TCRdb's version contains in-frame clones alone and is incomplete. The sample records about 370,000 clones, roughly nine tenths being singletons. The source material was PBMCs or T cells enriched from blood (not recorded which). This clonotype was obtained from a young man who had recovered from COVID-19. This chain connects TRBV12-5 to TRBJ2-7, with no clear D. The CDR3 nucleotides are TGTGCTAGTGGTTTGTGGCAGTCCTACGAGCAGTACTTC. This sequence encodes CASGLWQSYEQYF.